This passage covers 28 T cell receptor beta chains from one sample sequenced in a study of OX40 agonist ivuxolimab in advanced cancers. Measured with immunoSEQ multiplex PCR; TCRdb has only the in-frame clones, and not every one. The table records fewer than 100,000 clones, approximately 86% of them present only once. The input for sequencing was CD4+ or CD8+ T cells sorted from blood, taken in a trial of the OX40 agonist ivuxolimab. The receptors were gathered from an adult with an advanced solid tumor such as melanoma, head and neck, liver or kidney cancer.

V usage is TRBV10-3 and J usage is TRBJ1-2; no definite D call. The CDR3 contains 13 residues. In germline, CDR1 is ENHRY, CDR2 SYGVKD. Trimming pared 2 bases from V and 6 bases from J, leaving 10 bases between. CDR3 amino acids: CAISEGQKDGYTF. The CDR3 DNA reads TGTGCCATCAGTGAGGGGCAGAAGGATGGCTACACCTTC.

V and J are TRBV6-1 and TRBJ1-3; D is undetermined. The CDR3 runs to 17 residues. The V gene's germline CDR1 is MNHNS and CDR2 SASEGT. The V and J ends lost 3 bases and 0 bases respectively, with 15 bases between them. CDR3 sequence: CASSEVNGHLSGNTIYF. CDR3 bases: TGTGCCAGCAGTGAGGTTAACGGCCATCTCTCTGGAAACACCATATATTTT.

The chain is built from TRBV7-8 and TRBJ2-3; the D gene is possibly TRBD2 (6 bases). Looked up from germline, CDR1 is SGHVS and CDR2 is FQNEAQ. Trimming removed 2 bases from V and 4 bases from J, with 7 bases in between. The CDR3 extends over 13 amino acids. CDR3 residues: CASSLRRADTQYF. The CDR3 DNA is TGTGCCAGCAGCTTAAGGAGGGCAGATACGCAGTATTTT.

The V gene is TRBV15, the J gene TRBJ2-6; 9 bases match TRBD1. In germline, CDR1 is LNHNV, CDR2 YYDKDF (reference sequence). V shed 4 bases, J shed 2 bases, and the junction held 6 bases outside the gene matches. This CDR3 contains 17 residues. CDR3 bases: TGTGCCACCAGCACCTGGACAGGGGCTACTGGGGCCAACGTCCTGACTTTC. It specifies CATSTWTGATGANVLTF.

This clone appeared a few times. The V gene is TRBV19, the J gene TRBJ2-7; 14 bases are shared with TRBD2. Germline-derived CDR1 and CDR2 are LNHDA and SQIVND (reference sequence). Germline trimming cut 4 bases from V and 4 bases from J; bases unmatched to any gene: 6. There are 16 residues in the CDR3. The DNA of the CDR3 is TGTGCCAGTAGTACCGGGACTAGCGGGAGAGCATACGAGCAGTACTTC. Translated: CASSTGTSGRAYEQYF.

The gene calls are TRBV6-1 and TRBJ1-3; D call uncertain. Deletions cut 6 bases from V and 0 bases from J, with 6 bases between. CDR1 and CDR2 from the germline V gene are MNHNS and SASEGT. This CDR3 region has 13 residues. CDR3: CASRGSSGNTIYF. In DNA, the CDR3 is TGTGCCAGCAGGGGCAGCTCTGGAAACACCATATATTTT.

This sequence joins TRBV5-4 and TRBJ1-6; D possibly corresponds to TRBD1 (5 bases). With 2 bases removed from V and 9 bases from J, the gap between germline ends came to 15 bases. Germline CDR1 reads SGHNT; CDR2 reads YYREEE (reference sequence). This CDR3 comprises 15 residues. The chain's CDR3 is CASSFDGGRASPLHF. The CDR3 bases are TGTGCCAGCAGCTTTGACGGGGGGAGAGCTTCACCCCTCCACTTT.

The chain carries TRBV2 and TRBJ1-4; D unresolved. Deletions cut 6 bases from V and 8 bases from J, with 10 bases between. The CDR3 is 12 residues long. CDR1 is SNHLY, CDR2 FYNNEI, per germline. In nucleotides, the CDR3 is TGTGCCAGCAGGTACGGAAGGGAAAAACTGTTTTTT. Protein: CASRYGREKLFF.

The J gene is TRBJ2-7, the V gene TRBV5-1; TRBD2 aligns across 14 bases. CDR1 and CDR2 from the germline V gene are SGHRS and YFSETQ. V dropped 0 bases and J dropped 4; count of bases not matched to a gene: 3. The CDR3 totals 16 residues. In nucleotides, the CDR3 is TGCGCCAGCAGCTTGGGAGGGACTAGCGGGAGTTACGAGCAGTACTTC. This sequence encodes CASSLGGTSGSYEQYF. The full variable domain, its missing parts supplied by reference TRBV5-1 and TRBJ2-7, is KAGVTQTPRYLIKTRGQQVTLSCSPISGHRSVSWYQQTPGQGLQFLFEYFSETQRNKGNFPGRFSGRQFSNSRSEMNVSTLELGDSALYLCASSLGGTSGSYEQYFGPGTRLTVT.

V is TRBV9 and J is TRBJ2-1; 16 bases are a match to TRBD2. The germline V gene has CDR1 SGDLS and CDR2 YYNGEE. The J segment lost 4 bases and the V segment lost 3 bases, leaving 16 bases of the junction unmatched. The CDR3 has 21 amino acids. The CDR3 sequence: CASSDQGLAGGAWALYNEQFF. The DNA of the CDR3 is TGTGCCAGCAGCGACCAGGGACTAGCGGGGGGGGCCTGGGCTCTATACAATGAGCAGTTCTTC.

V and J are TRBV4-2 and TRBJ1-1; 7 bases line up with TRBD1. Looked up from germline, CDR1 is LGHNA and CDR2 is YNFKEQ. The CDR3 contains 14 residues. V dropped 0 bases and J dropped 3; count of bases not matched to a gene: 1. CDR3 region: CASSQERGHTEAFF. The CDR3 DNA reads as TGTGCCAGCAGCCAAGAAAGGGGGCACACTGAAGCTTTCTTT.

J is TRBJ2-1 and V is TRBV19; TRBD2 aligns across 7 bases. Unmatched junction bases numbered 7, after V lost 2 bases and J lost 9 bases. The CDR3 loop spans 14 amino acids. Germline CDR1 reads LNHDA; CDR2 reads SQIVND (reference sequence). The CDR3 DNA sequence: TGTGCCAGTAGTATAAGGGGCGGGAGTCCTGAGCAGTTCTTC. The encoded protein is CASSIRGGSPEQFF.

This clone is a singleton in its sample. The chain couples TRBV10-1 to TRBJ2-5, with 7 bases fitting TRBD1. CDR3 length equals 13 residues. From germline, CDR1 is WNHNN and CDR2 SYGVQD (reference sequence). Germline trimming cut 3 bases from V and 5 bases from J; bases unmatched to any gene: 3. The CDR3 region has the DNA TGCGCCAGCAGTGAAGGGGGCGTTGAGACCCAGTACTTC. As protein: CASSEGGVETQYF.

This clone was detected once. CDR3 coding DNA: TGTGCCAGCAGCCAACGGACAGGGGGGGAGACCCAGTACTTC. It codes for CASSQRTGGETQYF. The rearrangement joins TRBV16 to TRBJ2-5; TRBD1 matches at 10 bases. Losses at the gene ends were 2 bases for V and 5 bases for J; bases not matched to a gene: 2. Per germline, CDR1 KGHSY and CDR2 FQNENV. The CDR3 is made up of 14 amino acids.

The gene calls are TRBV11-2 and TRBJ2-1, with 10 bases aligning to TRBD2. CDR1 is SGHAT and CDR2 is FQNNGV in the germline V gene. This CDR3 spans 19 amino acids. V gave up 4 bases and J gave up 4 bases; unmatched junction bases: 16. Written as DNA, the CDR3 is TGTGCCAGCAGCTCCCGATTTCCAGGGCTAGCGGGAGTATACAATGAGCAGTTCTTC. It codes for CASSSRFPGLAGVYNEQFF.

This rearrangement joins TRBV7-7 to TRBJ2-7; 10 positions match TRBD2. The germline gives CDR1 SSHAT, CDR2 FNYEAQ (reference sequence). The CDR3 is 15 residues long. The CDR3 sequence is CTSSPSSGGSYEQYF. As DNA, the CDR3 is TGTACTAGCAGCCCGTCTAGCGGGGGCTCCTACGAGCAGTACTTC.

The V and J genes are TRBV7-3 and TRBJ1-6; D uncertain. V lost 3 bases, J lost 7 bases, and 10 bases lay in between. The CDR3 is made up of 14 amino acids. CDR1 and CDR2 from the germline V gene are SGHTA and FQGTGA. CDR3 loop: CASSFSQRNSPLHF. The CDR3 coding sequence is TGTGCCAGCAGCTTTAGTCAGAGGAATTCACCCCTCCACTTT.

This rearrangement joins TRBV10-3 to TRBJ2-2, with D possibly matching TRBD2 (5 bases). V dropped 11 bases and J dropped 5 bases, with 15 bases sitting between them. This CDR3 comprises 13 residues. Germline V gives CDR1 ENHRY, CDR2 SYGVKD. The CDR3 bases are TGTGCCTCCGCCCTAGCTGGGACCGGGGAGCTGTTTTTT. Encoded protein: CASALAGTGELFF.

CDR3 in amino acids: CASMGPGAGRIGYTF. The CDR3 bases are TGTGCCAGTATGGGCCCTGGGGCAGGGAGGATTGGCTACACCTTC. The gene calls are TRBV19 and TRBJ1-2; D is perhaps TRBD1 (5 bases). This CDR3 region has 15 residues. The germline V gene has CDR1 LNHDA and CDR2 SQIVND (reference sequence). V lost 7 bases, J lost 7 bases, and 22 bases lay in between.

This chain uses TRBV5-8 with TRBJ2-3; 8 positions agree with TRBD2. CDR3 length: 15 amino acids. Germline V gives CDR1 SGHTS, CDR2 YDEGEE. V was pared by 1 base and J by 5 bases, with 6 bases of the junction left unmatched. CDR3 residues: CASSLRSGSRDTQYF. The CDR3 DNA sequence: TGTGCCAGCAGCTTGAGAAGCGGGAGTAGAGATACGCAGTATTTT.

This chain connects TRBV19 to TRBJ2-1, with D possibly TRBD2 on 6 matching bases. Trimming pared 3 bases from V and 4 bases from J, leaving 13 bases between. The V gene's germline CDR1 is LNHDA and CDR2 SQIVND (reference sequence). CDR3 length equals 15 residues. CDR3 residues: CASSIRGISYNEQFF. As DNA, the CDR3 is TGTGCCAGTAGTATCCGCGGGATTTCATACAATGAGCAGTTCTTC.

This clone was seen at least ten times. The chain couples TRBV2 to TRBJ1-2; 8 positions match TRBD1. Germline CDR1 and CDR2: SNHLY and FYNNEI. V lost 6 bases and J lost 4; bases outside the gene matches: 7. This CDR3 is built from 14 residues. The chain's CDR3 is CASRLDREGYGYTF. CDR3 in DNA: TGTGCCAGCAGATTGGACAGGGAGGGCTATGGCTACACCTTC.

The chain has TRBV5-5 and TRBJ1-4; a possible D gene is TRBD1 (6 bases). CDR1 is SGHKS, CDR2 YYEKEE, per germline (reference sequence). There are 14 residues in the CDR3. Trimming took 4 bases from V and 2 from J, leaving 9 bases between them. The DNA for the CDR3 is TGTGCCAGCAGCGGGACACCCACTAATGAAAAACTGTTTTTT. Its translation: CASSGTPTNEKLFF.

Note on this clone: Additional DNA sequences in this sample encode the identical CDR3. The chain carries TRBV6-4 and TRBJ2-2; 9 bases are shared with TRBD2. V shed 6 bases, J shed 6 bases, and the junction held 20 bases outside the gene matches. The CDR3 consists of 19 residues. Germline V gene data show CDR1 as MRHNA and CDR2 as SNTAGT. As DNA, the CDR3 is TGTGCCAGCAGCCCCCCGGCCAGCGGGAGGATTTCTTCATCCGGGGAGCTGTTTTTT. It yields the protein CASSPPASGRISSSGELFF.

This chain links TRBV30 with TRBJ2-2, with 7 bases aligning to TRBD2. V lost 1 base, J lost 1 base, and 21 bases stayed unmatched. Germline lookup yields CDR1 GTSNPN and CDR2 SVGIG (reference sequence). The CDR3 contains 21 residues. CDR3 protein: CAWSGKAGLESLTMNTGELFF. The CDR3 nucleotides are TGTGCCTGGAGTGGAAAAGCGGGACTGGAATCATTGACCATGAACACCGGGGAGCTGTTTTTT.

The J gene is TRBJ2-5, the V gene TRBV19; 7 bases map to TRBD1. CDR3 length: 17 amino acids. V shed 5 bases and J 5 bases; nucleotides not matched to a gene: 17. CDR1 LNHDA and CDR2 SQIVND come from the germline V gene (reference sequence). CDR3 protein: CASSFLPGQLVGETQYF. CDR3 in DNA: TGTGCCAGTAGTTTTCTACCGGGACAGCTCGTTGGGGAGACCCAGTACTTC.

The V and J genes are TRBV14 and TRBJ1-2; tentative D call: TRBD1 (6 bases). V lost 0 bases, J lost 7 bases, and 15 bases lay in between. CDR3 length: 15 amino acids. From germline, CDR1 is SGHDN and CDR2 FVKESK. CDR3 sequence reads: CASSQDVGGGFGYTF. The CDR3, as DNA: TGTGCCAGCAGCCAAGATGTCGGGGGCGGGTTTGGCTACACCTTC.

The gene calls are TRBV5-1 and TRBJ2-7; D is ambiguous. Germline CDR1 reads SGHRS; CDR2 reads YFSETQ. V lost 0 bases and J 2 bases, leaving 9 bases between the germline ends. This CDR3 has 14 amino acids. The CDR3 loop is CASSLDSRTYEQYF. As DNA, the CDR3 is TGCGCCAGCAGCTTGGACAGCAGGACCTACGAGCAGTACTTC.